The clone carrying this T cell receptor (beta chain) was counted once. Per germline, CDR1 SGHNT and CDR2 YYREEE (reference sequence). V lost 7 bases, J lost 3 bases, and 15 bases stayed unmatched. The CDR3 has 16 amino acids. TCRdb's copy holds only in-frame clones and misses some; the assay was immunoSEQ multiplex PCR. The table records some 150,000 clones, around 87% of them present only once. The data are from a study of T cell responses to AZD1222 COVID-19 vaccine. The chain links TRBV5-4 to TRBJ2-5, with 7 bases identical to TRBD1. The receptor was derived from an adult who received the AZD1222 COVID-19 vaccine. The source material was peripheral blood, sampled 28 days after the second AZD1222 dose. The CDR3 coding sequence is TGTGCCAGCCTACAGGGGCCCGGCCATTTAAAAGAGACCCAGTACTTC. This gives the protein CASLQGPGHLKETQYF.